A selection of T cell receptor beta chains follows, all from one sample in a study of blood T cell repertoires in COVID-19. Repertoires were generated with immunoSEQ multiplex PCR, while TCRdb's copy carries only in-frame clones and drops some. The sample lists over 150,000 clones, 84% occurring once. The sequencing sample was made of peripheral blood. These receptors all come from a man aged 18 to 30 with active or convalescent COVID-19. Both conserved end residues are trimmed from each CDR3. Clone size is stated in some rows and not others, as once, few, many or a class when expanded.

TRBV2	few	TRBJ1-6	ASSDPGASPLH
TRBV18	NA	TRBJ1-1	ASSPQTTGEAF
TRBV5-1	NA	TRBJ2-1	ASSLGLAGALYNEQF
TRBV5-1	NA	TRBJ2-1	ASSWGLAGFSYNEQF
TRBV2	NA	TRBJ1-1	ASSVRGNTEAF
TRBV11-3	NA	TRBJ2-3	ASSSGAGRDTQY
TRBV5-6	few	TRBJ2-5	ASSLVSGSMTQY
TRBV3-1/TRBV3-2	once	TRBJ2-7	ASSQLAAGPPYEQY
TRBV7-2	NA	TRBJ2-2	ASSLASGGELF
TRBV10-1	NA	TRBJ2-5	ASSDTSGGQETQY
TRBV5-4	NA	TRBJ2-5	ASSMSPQETQY
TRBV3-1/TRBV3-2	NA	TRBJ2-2	ASSSRTGDTGELF
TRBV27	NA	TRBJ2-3	ASSFTSGITDTQY
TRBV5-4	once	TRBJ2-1	ASSLYRSYNEQF
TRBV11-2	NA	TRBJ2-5	ASSPYPTSGISETQY
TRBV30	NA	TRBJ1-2	AWSVQGGYGYT
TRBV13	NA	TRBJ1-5	ASSSSQGNSNQPQH
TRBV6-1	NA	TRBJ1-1	ASSPPIGVEAF
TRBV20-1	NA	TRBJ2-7	SAKTRFQQY
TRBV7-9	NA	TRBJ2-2	ASSLGGNTGELF
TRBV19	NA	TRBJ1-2	ASSDRPSSGGGYT
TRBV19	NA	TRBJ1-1	ASSSRGSFEAF
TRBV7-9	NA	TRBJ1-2	ASSLLRGTEARYGYT